This T cell receptor (beta chain) comes out of a study of identifying expanded T cells in peripheral blood. Study outcomes and limitations: Variance in clone template counts between approximately two-week samples significantly increased with total template count across all healthy donors.

The germline V gene encodes CDR1 SQVTM and CDR2 ANQGSEA. The junction had 6 bases not matched to a gene; V was cut back by 3 bases and J by 4 bases. The CDR3 runs 14 residues. The table came from immunoSEQ multiplex PCR; TCRdb's copy has only in-frame clones and leaves some out. The table includes some 96,000 clones, around 90% detected once. Comment on this clone: What it recognizes is unknown.

During the collection period, no donor immune events like infections were recorded. Sequencing input: blood. The chain has TRBV29-1 and TRBJ1-2; TRBD1 matches 9 bases. This sequence originates from a person aged 18 to 75 in good health. The CDR3 DNA sequence: TGCAGCGTTGAGGGGACAGGGATCGGCTATGGCTACACCTTC. This sequence encodes CSVEGTGIGYGYTF.